The rows below give T cell receptor beta chains drawn from one sample of a study of OX40 agonist ivuxolimab in advanced cancers. The repertoire was sequenced with immunoSEQ multiplex PCR; TCRdb's copy has only in-frame clones and lacks some. The sample yields 30,000 to 45,000 clones, less than 90% seen once. The specimen comprised CD4+ or CD8+ T cells sorted from blood, sampled in a trial of the OX40 agonist ivuxolimab. These receptors all come from an adult with an advanced solid tumor such as melanoma, head and neck, liver or kidney cancer. The CDR3 runs from the conserved cysteine through the conserved F or W. A D gene is named only where the DNA matches it firmly. Rows give clone size only sometimes, using once, few, many, or a class for an expanded clone.

D: TRBD1; size: -; J: TRBJ2-7; V: TRBV4-1; DNA: TGCGCCAGCAGCCGGGGGACAGGGATGGACGAGCAGTACTTC; CDR3: CASSRGTGMDEQYF
D: -; size: -; J: TRBJ1-2; V: TRBV12-5; DNA: TGTGCTAGTGCCCCCCCGACAAGGCCCCTTTGGGAGTACACCTTC; CDR3: CASAPPTRPLWEYTF
D: TRBD2; size: -; J: TRBJ2-3; V: TRBV4-3; DNA: TGCGCCAGCAGCCAAGGGACTAGCGGGGGCCCCGGTACGCAGTATTTT; CDR3: CASSQGTSGGPGTQYF
D: -; size: -; J: TRBJ1-1; V: TRBV10-3; DNA: TGTGCCATCAGTGACTCGGACATGAACACTGAAGCTTTCTTT; CDR3: CAISDSDMNTEAFF
D: -; size: -; J: TRBJ1-4; V: TRBV6-5; DNA: TGTGCCAGCAGAGGACTGGGTAGAGGTGAAAAACTGTTTTTT; CDR3: CASRGLGRGEKLFF
D: -; size: -; J: TRBJ1-4; V: TRBV7-2; DNA: TGTGCCAGCAGCATGGGACAATTCCCCCGGTATGAAAAACTGTTTTTT; CDR3: CASSMGQFPRYEKLFF
D: -; size: few; J: TRBJ1-1; V: TRBV30; DNA: TGTGCCTGGTCTCGTTTCACTGAAGCTTTCTTT; CDR3: CAWSRFTEAFF
D: -; size: -; J: TRBJ2-7; V: TRBV27; DNA: TGTGCCAGCAGTTTAACAGGGACCTCCTACGAGCAGTACTTC; CDR3: CASSLTGTSYEQYF
D: -; size: -; J: TRBJ2-3; V: TRBV11-2; DNA: TGTGCCAGCAGCTTAGACTCTTTCCGGGAGACGCTGGCGGGCACAGATACGCAGTATTTT; CDR3: CASSLDSFRETLAGTDTQYF
D: -; size: -; J: TRBJ2-7; V: TRBV7-2; DNA: TGTGCCAGCAGCTTCGACAGGAACTCCTACGAGCAGTACTTC; CDR3: CASSFDRNSYEQYF
D: -; size: -; J: TRBJ1-3; V: TRBV25-1; DNA: TGTGCCACCCCACACCCAATCTCTGGAAACACCATATATTTT; CDR3: CATPHPISGNTIYF
D: TRBD2; size: -; J: TRBJ2-1; V: TRBV6-6; DNA: TGTGCCAGCACCGTAGCGGGGGATTACAATGAGCAGTTCTTC; CDR3: CASTVAGDYNEQFF
D: TRBD2; size: -; J: TRBJ2-3; V: TRBV11-2; DNA: TGTGCCAGCCTCCGTTGGGCGGGGGGCACAGATACGCAGTATTTT; CDR3: CASLRWAGGTDTQYF
D: -; size: few; J: TRBJ2-2; V: TRBV19; DNA: TGTGCCAGTAGTACCCCCTGGAAGAACACCGGGGAGCTGTTTTTT; CDR3: CASSTPWKNTGELFF
D: -; size: -; J: TRBJ1-1; V: TRBV5-6; DNA: TGTGCCAGCAGCTTGGTGAGGGCCGGGGGCACTGAAGCTTTCTTT; CDR3: CASSLVRAGGTEAFF
D: -; size: -; J: TRBJ2-2; V: TRBV30; DNA: TGTGCCTGGACGTACCTCGGGGACACCGGGGAGCTGTTTTTT; CDR3: CAWTYLGDTGELFF
D: TRBD2; size: -; J: TRBJ2-7; V: TRBV9; DNA: TGTGCCAGCAGCGTAGAGGGGAGGGCCGGGTACGAGCAGTACTTC; CDR3: CASSVEGRAGYEQYF
D: TRBD1; size: -; J: TRBJ2-7; V: TRBV14; DNA: TGTGCCAGCAGCCAACTAAGGGACAGCCTGAACTACGAGCAGTACTTC; CDR3: CASSQLRDSLNYEQYF
D: -; size: -; J: TRBJ2-1; V: TRBV10-3; DNA: TGTGCCATCAGTGAGTCGACGGGGGTCTCCTACAATGAGCAGTTCTTC; CDR3: CAISESTGVSYNEQFF
D: -; size: -; J: TRBJ1-5; V: TRBV27; DNA: TGTGCCAGCAGGGGGTGGGAGCCGGGCCAGCCCCAGCATTTT; CDR3: CASRGWEPGQPQHF
D: -; size: -; J: TRBJ1-4; V: TRBV28; DNA: TGTGCCAGCAGTCCCCGACAGTCAACTAATGAAAAACTGTTTTTT; CDR3: CASSPRQSTNEKLFF
D: TRBD1; size: -; J: TRBJ2-7; V: TRBV5-6; DNA: TGTGCCAGCAGCATGGCCTGGACAGGCGACAGCTCCTACGAGCAGTACTTC; CDR3: CASSMAWTGDSSYEQYF
D: -; size: few; J: TRBJ1-1; V: TRBV19; DNA: TGTGCCAGTAGTACGTCAGGGAGCACTGAAGCTTTCTTT; CDR3: CASSTSGSTEAFF
D: TRBD1; size: -; J: TRBJ1-4; V: TRBV4-3; DNA: TGCGCCAGCAGCCAAACATCGGGACAGGGTGAAAAACTGTTTTTT; CDR3: CASSQTSGQGEKLFF
D: -; size: -; J: TRBJ2-5; V: TRBV9; DNA: TGTGCCAGCAGCGTAGAAGGGGGGCCAACGGAGACCCAGTACTTC; CDR3: CASSVEGGPTETQYF
D: TRBD1; size: many; J: TRBJ1-6; V: TRBV7-9; DNA: TGTGCCAGCAGCCCTGCGGGACAGGGTGGTTCACCCCTCCACTTT; CDR3: CASSPAGQGGSPLHF
D: -; size: -; J: TRBJ2-2; V: TRBV6-6; DNA: TGTGCCAGCAGTTTTTTGCGGGCAGACGGAACCGGGGAGCTGTTTTTT; CDR3: CASSFLRADGTGELFF
D: -; size: -; J: TRBJ2-1; V: TRBV30; DNA: TGTGCCTGGAGTGGGGAAACTGAATTCGGTGAGCAGTTCTTC; CDR3: CAWSGETEFGEQFF
D: TRBD2; size: -; J: TRBJ2-5; V: TRBV2; DNA: TGTGCCAGCAGTGAATCATGGGCGGAGGGACTAGCGGGCCAAGAGACCCAGTACTTC; CDR3: CASSESWAEGLAGQETQYF
D: -; size: -; J: TRBJ1-2; V: TRBV5-6; DNA: TGTGCCAGCAGCCCGGGGACTTTCTATGGCTACACCTTC; CDR3: CASSPGTFYGYTF
D: TRBD1; size: -; J: TRBJ1-2; V: TRBV13; DNA: TGTGCCAGCAGCATGGGACAGCTCGAGGAAAACTATGGCTACACCTTC; CDR3: CASSMGQLEENYGYTF
D: -; size: few; J: TRBJ1-2; V: TRBV19; DNA: TGTGCCAGTAGTACCACAAGAGGCTACACCTTC; CDR3: CASSTTRGYTF
D: -; size: -; J: TRBJ2-5; V: TRBV10-3; DNA: TGTGCCATCACCCCAGACAGTAAGAAAGAGACCCAGTACTTC; CDR3: CAITPDSKKETQYF
D: TRBD1; size: -; J: TRBJ1-5; V: TRBV9; DNA: TGTGCCAGCAGCGCCGACAGGGACCGCTTTCAGCCCCAGCATTTT; CDR3: CASSADRDRFQPQHF
D: -; size: -; J: TRBJ2-5; V: TRBV29-1; DNA: TGCAGCGTTGAAGATGGAGATCGAGAGACCCAGTACTTC; CDR3: CSVEDGDRETQYF